Listed below are T cell receptor beta chains from one sample, sequenced in a study of blood T cell repertoires in COVID-19. Generated by immunoSEQ multiplex PCR, the TCRdb table keeps only in-frame clones and is missing some. The data contain some 100,000 clones, more than 70% of them singletons. Sequenced: peripheral blood. The receptor set was obtained from a human donor in a cohort sampled during active COVID-19. Both conserved end residues are part of each CDR3. D genes are given only for firm matches. Size is stated for part of the rows, as once, few or many counts, or as a class when the clone is expanded.

size: .
V: TRBV12-3/TRBV12-4
D: .
J: TRBJ1-2
CDR3: CASSLGENYGYTF
DNA: TGTGCCAGCAGTTTAGGGGAGAACTATGGCTACACCTTC

size: .
V: TRBV27
D: TRBD1
J: TRBJ2-1
CDR3: CASSLSWGQVHNEQFF
DNA: TGTGCCAGCAGTTTGTCCTGGGGACAGGTACACAATGAGCAGTTCTTC

size: .
V: TRBV4-3
D: .
J: TRBJ2-2
CDR3: CASSPGGVGTGELFF
DNA: TGCGCCAGCAGCCCCGGGGGTGTCGGCACCGGGGAGCTGTTTTTT

size: .
V: TRBV2
D: TRBD1
J: TRBJ2-7
CDR3: CASSPPRDSYEQYF
DNA: TGTGCCAGCAGCCCACCCCGGGACAGCTACGAGCAGTACTTC

size: .
V: TRBV6-2/TRBV6-3
D: .
J: TRBJ2-7
CDR3: CASSDGQPPTYEQYF
DNA: TGTGCCAGCAGTGACGGACAGCCTCCGACCTACGAGCAGTACTTC

size: .
V: TRBV18
D: TRBD1
J: TRBJ1-1
CDR3: CASSPPGTGWNTEAFF
DNA: TGTGCCAGCTCACCCCCCGGGACAGGGTGGAACACTGAAGCTTTCTTT

size: .
V: TRBV30
D: .
J: TRBJ2-7
CDR3: CAWKGGSYEQYF
DNA: TGTGCCTGGAAAGGGGGTTCCTACGAGCAGTACTTC

size: .
V: TRBV7-9
D: .
J: TRBJ1-1
CDR3: CASSLTRTASEAFF
DNA: TGTGCCAGCAGCTTAACCCGGACAGCCTCTGAAGCTTTCTTT

size: .
V: TRBV4-1
D: TRBD1
J: TRBJ2-1
CDR3: CASSQGTGFGNEQFF
DNA: TGCGCCAGCAGCCAAGGGACAGGGTTCGGCAATGAGCAGTTCTTC

size: .
V: TRBV10-3
D: .
J: TRBJ1-2
CDR3: CAISEGRQNYGYTF
DNA: TGTGCCATCAGTGAAGGAAGACAGAACTATGGCTACACCTTC

size: few
V: TRBV15
D: .
J: TRBJ1-2
CDR3: CATSRDGYGYTF
DNA: TGTGCCACCAGCAGAGACGGGTACGGCTACACCTTC

size: .
V: TRBV6-1
D: TRBD2
J: TRBJ2-5
CDR3: CASSEALAGGSRTQYF
DNA: TGTGCCAGCAGTGAGGCTCTAGCGGGGGGTTCCCGGACCCAGTACTTC

size: .
V: TRBV4-3
D: TRBD1
J: TRBJ1-4
CDR3: CASSQEGQGGEKLFF
DNA: TGCGCCAGCAGCCAAGAGGGACAGGGCGGGGAAAAACTGTTTTTT

size: .
V: TRBV6-2/TRBV6-3
D: .
J: TRBJ1-5
CDR3: CASSDGQNNQPQHF
DNA: TGTGCCAGCAGTGACGGACAGAACAATCAGCCCCAGCATTTT

size: .
V: TRBV7-3
D: .
J: TRBJ2-6
CDR3: CASSPFSGANVLTF
DNA: TGTGCCAGCAGCCCCTTCTCTGGGGCCAACGTCCTGACTTTC

size: .
V: TRBV6-6
D: TRBD1
J: TRBJ2-2
CDR3: CASSRTPGTANTGELFF
DNA: TGTGCCAGCAGTCGAACTCCCGGGACAGCGAACACCGGGGAGCTGTTTTTT

size: few
V: TRBV7-9
D: .
J: TRBJ2-7
CDR3: CASSLGGPYEQYF
DNA: TGTGCCAGCAGCTTAGGAGGCCCCTACGAGCAGTACTTC

size: .
V: TRBV5-1
D: TRBD1
J: TRBJ2-7
CDR3: CASSATGGSVEQYF
DNA: TGCGCCAGCAGCGCGACAGGGGGTTCGGTCGAGCAGTACTTC

size: many
V: TRBV6-5
D: TRBD1
J: TRBJ1-3
CDR3: CASSSRQGLSGNTIYF
DNA: TGTGCCAGCAGTTCCCGACAGGGGCTCTCTGGAAACACCATATATTTT

size: .
V: TRBV19
D: .
J: TRBJ2-5
CDR3: CASSLRAGQETQYF
DNA: TGTGCCAGTAGTCTCCGGGCGGGGCAAGAGACCCAGTACTTC

size: .
V: TRBV29-1
D: .
J: TRBJ2-2
CDR3: CSVVKDTIGELFF
DNA: TGCAGCGTTGTGAAGGATACTATCGGGGAGCTGTTTTTT

size: .
V: TRBV6-5
D: TRBD1
J: TRBJ1-4
CDR3: CASSYSQGAWEKLFF
DNA: TGTGCCAGCAGTTACTCCCAGGGGGCATGGGAAAAACTGTTTTTT

size: once
V: TRBV6-6
D: .
J: TRBJ1-5
CDR3: CASSYFRTPNYQPQHF
DNA: TGTGCCAGCAGTTACTTTCGGACACCGAATTATCAGCCCCAGCATTTT

size: .
V: TRBV5-1
D: TRBD2
J: TRBJ2-1
CDR3: CASSTGLAGEEQFF
DNA: TGCGCCAGCAGCACCGGACTAGCGGGGGAGGAGCAGTTCTTC

size: .
V: TRBV12-3/TRBV12-4
D: .
J: TRBJ1-3
CDR3: CASSSEGGNTIYF
DNA: TGTGCCAGCAGTTCGGAGGGTGGAAACACCATATATTTT

size: once
V: TRBV19
D: TRBD1
J: TRBJ2-1
CDR3: CASRDRGAHEQFF
DNA: TGTGCCAGCCGGGACAGGGGAGCGCATGAGCAGTTCTTC

size: once
V: TRBV7-6
D: TRBD1
J: TRBJ1-1
CDR3: CASSLDRGNTEAFF
DNA: TGTGCCAGCAGCTTGGACAGGGGTAACACTGAAGCTTTCTTT

size: .
V: TRBV5-4
D: TRBD2
J: TRBJ2-3
CDR3: CASSGGGLAADTQYF
DNA: TGTGCCAGCAGCGGGGGGGGACTAGCAGCAGATACGCAGTATTTT

size: .
V: TRBV28
D: TRBD1
J: TRBJ1-1
CDR3: CASRRTGGIEAFF
DNA: TGTGCCAGCAGACGGACAGGGGGCATTGAAGCTTTCTTT

size: many
V: TRBV10-1
D: TRBD2
J: TRBJ2-5
CDR3: CASNRLAGGPWVETQYF
DNA: TGCGCCAGCAATAGACTAGCGGGGGGGCCTTGGGTAGAGACCCAGTACTTC

size: .
V: TRBV7-3
D: TRBD1
J: TRBJ2-5
CDR3: CASSLGAGGGGETQYF
DNA: TGTGCCAGCAGCCTCGGGGCAGGGGGCGGCGGAGAGACCCAGTACTTC

size: .
V: TRBV3-1/TRBV3-2
D: .
J: TRBJ1-4
CDR3: CASSQAGAEKLFF
DNA: TGTGCCAGCAGTCAGGCGGGAGCGGAAAAACTGTTTTTT

size: .
V: TRBV3-1/TRBV3-2
D: .
J: TRBJ2-4
CDR3: CASSQSKNIQYF
DNA: TGTGCCAGCAGCCAGTCAAAAAACATTCAGTACTTC

size: .
V: TRBV19
D: TRBD1
J: TRBJ1-5
CDR3: CASSSVEGGAASQPQHF
DNA: TGTGCCAGTAGTTCCGTAGAAGGGGGCGCCGCTAGCCAGCCCCAGCATTTT

size: once
V: TRBV19
D: TRBD1
J: TRBJ1-5
CDR3: CASSTGTGAYSNQPQHF
DNA: TGTGCCAGTAGTACCGGGACAGGGGCTTATAGCAATCAGCCCCAGCATTTT

size: .
V: TRBV19
D: .
J: TRBJ1-3
CDR3: CASPRAGAGNTIYF
DNA: TGTGCCAGCCCTCGGGCAGGGGCTGGAAACACCATATATTTT